This paragraph reports one TCR beta chain. This sample was included in a study of Ad26.COV2.S vaccination and SARS-CoV-2 variants. V was shortened by 2 bases and J by 10 bases, with 15 bases between the two germline ends. Germline V CDR1 and CDR2: KGHSH, LQKENI. This CDR3 is 14 amino acids long. Profiled with immunoSEQ multiplex PCR; TCRdb holds only in-frame clones, not every one. This sample has fewer than 400,000 clones; about 86% occur once, and the top ten carry around 1.9%. Treatment defined: some 19 received Ad26.COV2.S at low or high dose, single or two shots; about 5 received placebo; per-sample allocation not given. Collection of the samples took place on day 63 after the first injection of vaccine or placebo.

The clonotype comes from a person aged 18-60 years who received the Ad26.COV2.S COVID-19 vaccine or a placebo. The chain has TRBV18 and TRBJ2-1, with D tentatively TRBD2 (6 bases). This specimen was peripheral blood, taken in a trial of Ad26.COV2.S vaccine versus placebo. CDR3 coding DNA: TGTGCCAGCTCACCATATGGGGGACTGGGGGAGCAGTTCTTC. Translating it yields CASSPYGGLGEQFF.